This T cell receptor (beta chain) was observed in a study of T cells after yellow fever vaccination. Across the whole study: SMART-Seq v4 Ultra Low Input prepared the low-cell-number fractions.

CDR1 and CDR2 from the germline V gene are SGHNT and YYREEE (reference sequence). This CDR3 comprises 18 residues. With 1 base removed from V and 0 bases from J, the gap between germline ends came to 17 bases. TCRdb reprocessed the 5' RACE reads with MiXCR, giving one entry per CDR3 protein. Seen here are nearly 350,000 distinct CDR3 sequences, 7% to 10% observed once, and the top ten hold roughly 18%. Study-level points and caveats: Most clones from primary vaccination were detected again post-booster (roughly 96% CD4, more than 85% CD8). Repertoires obtained by FACS sorting could include abundant clonotypes that entered as contaminants from the bulk population.

Comment on this clonotype: Its antigen is undetermined.

The clonotype originates from a man aged 18 to 29 who received the YFV17D yellow fever vaccine. The material was PBMCs, obtained approximately 40 days after the first yellow fever vaccination. The chain has TRBV5-4 and TRBJ2-4; D possibly corresponds to TRBD1 (7 bases). The CDR3 protein is CASSLLDRGRGAKNIQYF. The CDR3 DNA reads TGTGCCAGCAGCTTGTTGGATAGGGGGCGGGGAGCCAAAAACATTCAGTACTTC.